The T cell receptor (beta chain) described here comes from a study of T cells in Graves' hyperthyroidism and ophthalmopathy. From RNA transcripts, TCR beta CDR3 regions were amplified. With the HTBI primer set, the TCR CDR3 went through a first round of RT-PCR. Using its own MiXCR run on the multiplex PCR reads, TCRdb lists one record per CDR3 protein. The sample yields around 620,000 distinct CDR3 sequences, about a sixth seen once. Diagnoses rested on clinical symptoms, serum thyroxine and TRAb, thyroid ultrasound and orbital computed tomography. Trimming removed 1 base at V and 4 bases at J, with 13 bases between. The CDR3 spans 15 residues. Germline V gene data show CDR1 as LGHNT and CDR2 as FRNRAP. The table lists this clonotype with many counts.

This TCR was sampled from a woman in her 30s with Graves' hyperthyroidism. The sequencing sample was made of blood. The chain links TRBV12-5 to TRBJ2-5; tentative D call: TRBD2 (7 bases). CDR3 nucleotides: TGTGCTAGTGGTTTGGGTCTGGGGGGGGCAGAGACCCAGTACTTC. Translating gives CASGLGLGGAETQYF.